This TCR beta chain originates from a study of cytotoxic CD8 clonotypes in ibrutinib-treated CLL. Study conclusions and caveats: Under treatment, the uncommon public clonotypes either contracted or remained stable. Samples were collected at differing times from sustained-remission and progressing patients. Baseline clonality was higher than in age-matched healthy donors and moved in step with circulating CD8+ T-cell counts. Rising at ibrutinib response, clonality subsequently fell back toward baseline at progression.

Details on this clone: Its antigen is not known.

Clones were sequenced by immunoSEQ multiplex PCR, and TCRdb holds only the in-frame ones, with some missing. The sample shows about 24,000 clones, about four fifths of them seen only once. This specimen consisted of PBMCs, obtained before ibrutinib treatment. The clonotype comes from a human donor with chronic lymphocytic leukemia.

The CDR3 DNA reads as TGCGCCAGCAAAAGGGATGACACCGGAACGAACACAGATACGCAGTATTTT. Translated, it gives CASKRDDTGTNTDTQYF. The gene calls are TRBV4-1 and TRBJ2-3; D is ambiguous. The CDR3 loop spans 17 amino acids. V was clipped by 7 bases and J by 2 bases, with 22 bases between them. Per the germline V gene, CDR1 is MGHRA and CDR2 is YSYEKL.